This T cell receptor (beta chain) was obtained from a study of response to subunit inactivated influenza vaccine. Germline trimming cut 5 bases from V and 1 base from J; bases unmatched to any gene: 7. The CDR3 covers 16 residues. Each CDR3 protein gets one entry after TCRdb re-called the RT-PCR reads with MiXCR. Among 700,000 to 800,000 distinct CDR3 sequences listed, around 18% were seen once. This clonotype has only a few counts. Here the sequenced sample was PBMCs from blood, taken about 5 days after vaccination. This TCR came from a man in his forties or fifties who received an inactivated influenza vaccine. The V call is TRBV12-3 or TRBV12-4, the J call TRBJ2-2; 7 bases line up with TRBD2. The CDR3 DNA follows: TGTGCCAGCAGTAGCAACATAGCGGGGAACACCGGGGAGCTGTTTTTT. Its translation: CASSSNIAGNTGELFF.